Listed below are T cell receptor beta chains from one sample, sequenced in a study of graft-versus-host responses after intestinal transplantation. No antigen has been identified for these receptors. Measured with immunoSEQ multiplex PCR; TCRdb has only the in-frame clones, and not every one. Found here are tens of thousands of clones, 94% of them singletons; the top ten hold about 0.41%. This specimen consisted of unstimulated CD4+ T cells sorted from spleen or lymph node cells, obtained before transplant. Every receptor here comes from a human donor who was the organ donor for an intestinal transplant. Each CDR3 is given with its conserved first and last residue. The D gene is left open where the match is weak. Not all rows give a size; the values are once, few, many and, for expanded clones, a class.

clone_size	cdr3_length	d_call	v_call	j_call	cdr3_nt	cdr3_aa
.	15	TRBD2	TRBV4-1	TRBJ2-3	TGCGCCAGCAGCTCTTGGGGGGGTAACACAGATACGCAGTATTTT	CASSSWGGNTDTQYF
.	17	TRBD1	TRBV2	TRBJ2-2	TGTGCCAGCAGTCACAGGGGGCTAAGGTTCGACACCGGGGAGCTGTTTTTT	CASSHRGLRFDTGELFF
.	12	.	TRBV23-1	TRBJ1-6	TGCGCCTGGGGGCAGGGGAATTCACCCCTCCACTTT	CAWGQGNSPLHF
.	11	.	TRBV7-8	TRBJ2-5	TGTGCCAGCAGCTCAAAGGAGACCCAGTACTTC	CASSSKETQYF
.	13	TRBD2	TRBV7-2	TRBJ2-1	TGTGCCAGCAGCTCTAGCGGGGTCTATGAGCAGTTCTTC	CASSSSGVYEQFF
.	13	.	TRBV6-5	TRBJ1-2	TGTGCCAGCAGTTACGGGCCGAACTATGGCTACACCTTC	CASSYGPNYGYTF
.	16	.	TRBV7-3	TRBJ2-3	TGTGCCAGCAGCGTCGACTCCCGTCGAGGTACGGATACGCAGTATTTT	CASSVDSRRGTDTQYF
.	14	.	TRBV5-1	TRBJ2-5	TGCGCCAGCAGCTTGGTATCGCCCCAAGAGACCCAGTACTTC	CASSLVSPQETQYF
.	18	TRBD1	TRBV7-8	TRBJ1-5	TGTGCCAGCAGCTTAGGATGGACAGGGGCCTATAGCAATCAGCCCCAGCATTTT	CASSLGWTGAYSNQPQHF
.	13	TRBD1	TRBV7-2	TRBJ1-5	TGTGCCAGCAGCGGGGACAGGGGTCAGCCCCAGCATTTT	CASSGDRGQPQHF
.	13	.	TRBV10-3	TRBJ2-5	TGTGCCATCAGTGAGCGGGGGGCCGAGACCCAGTACTTC	CAISERGAETQYF
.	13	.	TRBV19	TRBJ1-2	TGTGCCAGTAGTACTCAGGACATCCGGGGCTACACCTTC	CASSTQDIRGYTF
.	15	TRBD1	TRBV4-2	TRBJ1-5	TGTGCCAGCAGTCAGGACAGGGTAGTTGAACAGCCCCAGCATTTT	CASSQDRVVEQPQHF
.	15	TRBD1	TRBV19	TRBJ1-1	TGTGCCAGACCCCAGGGGGCGAGAGAAAACACTGAAGCTTTCTTT	CARPQGARENTEAFF
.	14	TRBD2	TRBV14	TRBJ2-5	TGTGCCAGCAGCCAAGATCGGGGGGGAGAGACCCAGTACTTC	CASSQDRGGETQYF
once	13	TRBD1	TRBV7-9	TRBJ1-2	TGTGCCAGCAGCCGACAGGGGGCCTATGGCTACACCTTC	CASSRQGAYGYTF
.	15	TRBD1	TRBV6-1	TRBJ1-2	TGTGCCAGCAGTGAGCGGACAGGGGCGTCGGGTGGCTACACCTTC	CASSERTGASGGYTF
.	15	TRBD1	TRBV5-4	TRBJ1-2	TGTGCCAGCAGCTTGGGAGCGGGACAGCGGGATGGCTACACCTTC	CASSLGAGQRDGYTF
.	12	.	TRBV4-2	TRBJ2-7	TGTGCCAGCAGCTCCTCCTCGGACGAGCAGTACTTC	CASSSSSDEQYF
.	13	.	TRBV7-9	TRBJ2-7	TGTGCCAGCAGCCCCACAACCACCTACGAGCAGTACTTC	CASSPTTTYEQYF
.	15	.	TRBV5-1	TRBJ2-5	TGCGCCAGCAGCTTGTCTCAGGGTGCTTTGGAGACCCAGTACTTC	CASSLSQGALETQYF
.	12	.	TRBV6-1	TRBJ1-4	TGTGCCAGCAGTGCAAGCTATGAAAAACTGTTTTTT	CASSASYEKLFF
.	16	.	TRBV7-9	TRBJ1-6	TGTGCCAGCAGAGCAAACCCAGGGACTGTCTACTCACCCCTCCACTTT	CASRANPGTVYSPLHF
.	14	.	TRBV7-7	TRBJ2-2	TGTGCTAGCTTTCGAGGGGCGAACACCGGGGAGCTGTTTTTT	CASFRGANTGELFF